This T cell receptor (beta chain) is from a study of vaccination effects on CD4 cells after COVID-19. Using viral peptide pools, the ViraFEST assay grew out antigen-specific CD4+ T cells prior to sequencing. After roughly ten days in culture, the CD4+ T cells were isolated. Participants were given two doses of BNT162b2 or mRNA-1273 vaccine. To note about this clone: The antigen is undetermined.

The CDR3 covers 15 residues. Germline assignment: CDR1 LGHDT and CDR2 YNNKEL (reference sequence). Trimming removed 1 base from V and 9 bases from J; junction bases left unmatched: 8. Sequencing used immunoSEQ multiplex PCR; TCRdb keeps in-frame clones, though not all of them. In the table there are tens of thousands of clones, under 85% of which are singletons. Study observations and caveats: Within healthy vaccinees, only 1 of 255 vaccine-induced clones displayed cross-reactivity with common cold coronaviruses.

This chain connects TRBV3-1 (or the pseudogene TRBV3-2) to TRBJ2-1, with 8 bases fitting TRBD2. This sample comprised CD4+ T cells from PBMCs cultured with HCoV-OC43 spike peptides, obtained after COVID-19 vaccination. Subset denoted: HCoV-OC43 spike overlapping peptide pool stimulation. This sequence originates from a human donor who received a COVID-19 vaccine. CDR3 bases: TGTGCCAGCAGCCAAGCCGGGACTAGAGCCACTGAGCAGTTCTTC. Its translation is CASSQAGTRATEQFF.